This T cell receptor beta chain was recorded in a study of blood T cell repertoires in COVID-19. As for the study in general: The samples span acute and convalescent COVID-19 from the United States, Italy and Spain. T cells, B-cell-depleted T cells, or PBMCs provided the cDNA or gDNA that served as material.

Patients in Seattle were enrolled during active infection, then followed longitudinally. The table came from immunoSEQ multiplex PCR; TCRdb's copy has only in-frame clones and leaves some out. The sample consists of about 69,000 clones, about 86% of them appearing once. J lost 8 bases, V lost 2 bases, and 5 bases had no gene match. This CDR3 is built from 14 residues. Germline loops: CDR1 SGHRS, CDR2 YFSETQ. The specimen was peripheral blood. This TCR came from a man in his forties with COVID-19, enrolled during active disease. The chain joins TRBV5-1 to TRBJ2-1; 9 bases align to TRBD1. The CDR3 region has the DNA TGCGCCAGCAGCTTAAACAGGGGGCTCGATGAGCAGTTCTTC. This translates into CASSLNRGLDEQFF.